This T cell receptor beta chain was observed in a study of beta chain features in type 1 diabetes. Study summary: When patients were set against healthy donors, age, gender and cell yields were similar.

This clone was seen more than once but under ten times. The antigen is unknown. Sorting that relied on CD45RO/CCR7/CD25/CD127/CD95/CD27 yielded CD4+ naive, central memory, regulatory and stem cell-like memory cells. Isolated RNA was reverse transcribed in full, so expressed TCRB transcripts were sequenced. Some clones are missing from TCRdb's copy, which holds only in-frame ones; the method was immunoSEQ multiplex PCR. The sample consists of some 130,000 clones, around 10% of them appearing once. CDR1 SGDLS and CDR2 YYNGEE come from the germline V gene. The V segment lost 6 bases and the J segment 5 bases; nucleotides outside the gene matches: 8. This CDR3 has 15 amino acids. Findings and limits, study-wide: Across all four CD4+ subsets, people with type 1 diabetes showed modestly shorter TCRB CDR3s. Patients and controls would share equally any PCR tilt toward shorter templates.

Sequencing used central memory CD4+ T cells from blood. The chain is built from TRBV9 and TRBJ2-3; 11 nucleotides align to TRBD2. The receptor was derived from a man aged 30 to 45 with type 1 diabetes. The CDR3 loop reads CASTRSGGAGDTQYF. CDR3 coding DNA: TGTGCCAGCACCCGTAGCGGGGGGGCCGGAGATACGCAGTATTTT.